This entry lists 12 T cell receptor beta chains sequenced from one sample in a study of cytomegalovirus exposure and HLA in healthy donors. The primer mix had 60 Vbeta and 13 Jbeta primers. Produced via immunoSEQ multiplex PCR; TCRdb's table is partial and in-frame only. The table includes around 37,000 clones, 81% detected once. Sequencing input: PBMCs. Every receptor here comes from a man aged 50-60 years in good health and CMV-seronegative.

A few counts support this clone. The chain is built from TRBV6-6 and TRBJ2-7; D is perhaps TRBD2 (5 bases). Trimming cost V 7 bases and J 0 bases, with 13 bases left between them. In germline, CDR1 is MNHNY, CDR2 SVGAGI (reference sequence). The CDR3 is made up of 14 amino acids. CDR3 residues: CASNVLGSSYEQYF. The CDR3 coding sequence is TGTGCCAGCAACGTTTTAGGGAGCTCCTACGAGCAGTACTTC.

This clone has a single count. The chain joins TRBV28 to TRBJ2-1, with TRBD2 identical over 8 bases. The CDR3 consists of 14 residues. V lost 3 bases, J lost 15 bases, and 13 bases stayed unmatched. Germline loops: CDR1 MDHEN, CDR2 SYDVKM. CDR3 sequence reads: CASSFRVSGSRAFF. As DNA, the CDR3 is TGTGCCAGCAGTTTTAGGGTCAGCGGGAGCCGAGCGTTCTTC.

The rearrangement uses TRBV4-3 and TRBJ1-2, with 8 bases matching TRBD1. The V and J ends lost 0 bases and 5 bases, in that order; junction bases with no gene match: 5. The CDR3 spans 15 residues. Germline V gene lookup returns CDR1 LGHNA and CDR2 YSLEER. The CDR3 is CASSQDGTGGYGYTF. In nucleotides, the CDR3 is TGCGCCAGCAGCCAAGATGGAACAGGGGGTTATGGCTACACCTTC.

The chain couples TRBV6-1 to TRBJ1-2; tentative D call: TRBD1 (6 bases). Between the trimmed V and J ends, which lost 2 bases and 8 bases, there was a span of 12 bases. The CDR3 loop spans 13 amino acids. Germline-derived CDR1 and CDR2 are MNHNS and SASEGT. The CDR3 protein is CASSEIRTVGYTF. The CDR3 nucleotides are TGTGCCAGCAGTGAAATAAGGACAGTCGGCTACACCTTC.

The rearrangement uses TRBV5-6 and TRBJ1-2, with 8 bases fitting TRBD1. Germline lookup yields CDR1 SGHDT and CDR2 YYEEEE. This CDR3 contains 15 residues. The trim removed 2 bases at V and 4 bases at J, leaving 7 bases unmatched. The chain's CDR3 is CASSFGTGVIYGYTF. CDR3 bases: TGTGCCAGCAGCTTTGGGACAGGCGTTATCTATGGCTACACCTTC.

The chain employs TRBV5-8 and TRBJ1-2; D remains ambiguous. The CDR3 spans 13 residues. Germline V lookup: CDR1 SGHTS, CDR2 YDEGEE. V lost 1 base and J 2 bases, leaving 6 bases between the germline ends. CDR3 coding DNA: TGTGCCAGCAGCTTGCCGGTAAACTATGGCTACACCTTC. It translates to CASSLPVNYGYTF. The variable domain in full, completed from reference TRBV5-8 and TRBJ1-2, reads EAGVTQSPTHLIKTRGQQATLRCSPISGHTSVYWYQQALGLGLQFLLWYDEGEERNRGNFPPRFSGRQFPNYSSELNVNALELEDSALYLCASSLPVNYGYTFGSGTRLTVV.

The chain employs TRBV5-1 and TRBJ2-3; a weak D match, TRBD2 (7 bases). The CDR3 sequence is 17 residues long. Trimming pared 4 bases from V and 0 bases from J, leaving 18 bases between. Germline V gene sequence: CDR1 SGHRS, CDR2 YFSETQ. The chain's CDR3 is CASSPVGGAGSTDTQYF. The CDR3 DNA sequence: TGCGCCAGCAGCCCAGTTGGGGGGGCGGGGAGCACAGATACGCAGTATTTT.

This clone was found a few times. The chain links TRBV15 to TRBJ2-1; D ambiguous. The V end was cut by 5 bases, the J end by 5 bases, with 16 bases between. The CDR3 has 15 residues. Germline values: CDR1 LNHNV, CDR2 YYDKDF (reference sequence). For the CDR3, the DNA is TGTGCCACCAGCTCAGAGGTGACCCGAAACAATGAGCAGTTCTTC. Protein: CATSSEVTRNNEQFF.

V gene TRBV11-2 combines with J gene TRBJ2-7; 8 nucleotides line up with TRBD2. Germline assignment: CDR1 SGHAT and CDR2 FQNNGV. V shed 6 bases and J 0 bases; nucleotides not matched to a gene: 4. CDR3 size: 14 residues. CDR3 sequence: CASSLAGGSYEQYF. The CDR3 DNA reads as TGTGCCAGCAGTTTGGCGGGGGGCTCCTACGAGCAGTACTTC.

The rearrangement links TRBV5-4 to TRBJ1-1; tentatively, D is TRBD1 (5 bases). Trimming shortened V by 4 bases and J by 0 bases, and 7 bases separated the two germline ends. This CDR3 contains 13 residues. The V gene's germline CDR1 is SGHNT and CDR2 YYREEE (reference sequence). CDR3 DNA sequence: TGTGCCAGCAGCCGGGACTTGAACACTGAAGCTTTCTTT. Residues: CASSRDLNTEAFF.

This chain joins TRBV9 and TRBJ2-5, with D unresolved. The CDR3 is made up of 15 amino acids. V was pared by 4 bases and J by 4 bases, with 17 bases between. Germline-derived CDR1 and CDR2 are SGDLS and YYNGEE. Here the CDR3 reads CASSLTELELETQYF. As DNA, the CDR3 is TGTGCCAGCAGCCTCACTGAATTGGAGCTAGAGACCCAGTACTTC.

This clone was recorded only once. V gene TRBV28 combines with J gene TRBJ2-1, with 9 bases matching TRBD2. Trimming removed 8 bases from V and 0 bases from J; junction bases left unmatched: 2. Germline CDR1 and CDR2: MDHEN and SYDVKM. CDR3 length: 14 residues. In nucleotides, the CDR3 is TGTGCCAGCGGCGGGAGGGGCTCCTACAATGAGCAGTTCTTC. This sequence encodes CASGGRGSYNEQFF.